The 15 T cell receptor beta chains reported below all come from one sample, sequenced in a study of blood T cell repertoires in COVID-19. Sequencing used immunoSEQ multiplex PCR; TCRdb keeps in-frame clones, though not all of them. The data contain some 19,000 clones, approximately 85% of them singletons. Sequencing was performed on peripheral blood. Receptor source: a man older than 75 with acute or convalescent COVID-19.

In DNA, the CDR3 is TGTGCCAGTAATTGGGGAGGTGGCAATCAGCCCCAGCATTTT. Translating it yields CASNWGGGNQPQHF. The chain joins TRBV19 to TRBJ1-5; D remains unclear. This CDR3 has 14 residues. Germline-derived CDR1 and CDR2 are LNHDA and SQIVND (reference sequence). The V and J ends lost 7 bases and 2 bases respectively, with 12 bases between them. The variable domain in full, completed from reference TRBV19 and TRBJ1-5, reads DGGITQSPKYLFRKEGQNVTLSCEQNLNHDAMYWYRQDPGQGLRLIYYSQIVNDFQKGDIAEGYSVSREKKESFPLTVTSAQKNPTAFYLCASNWGGGNQPQHFGDGTRLSIL.

In its sample, this clone was seen a few times. The chain combines TRBV22-1 with TRBJ1-5; the table's D call TRBD1 went unverified against the DNA. TRBV22-1 is described as a pseudogene. The CDR3 has 15 amino acids. CDR3 region: CPGSARRPVNQPQHF. Here the CDR3 DNA reads TGTCCTGGGAGCGCACGCAGGCCCGTTAATCAGCCCCAGCATTTT.

V is TRBV4-1 and J is TRBJ2-1, with TRBD2 matching 10 bases. This CDR3 has 18 residues. Germline V gives CDR1 MGHRA, CDR2 YSYEKL. The V gene end was trimmed by 2 bases and the J gene end by 6 bases; junction bases not matched to a gene: 13. The CDR3 spells CASSQLSGGASYLNEQFF. The DNA of the CDR3 is TGCGCCAGCAGCCAATTAAGCGGGGGGGCCTCATACCTCAATGAGCAGTTCTTC.

The chain joins TRBV18 to TRBJ1-4; 7 bases are shared with TRBD1. Unmatched junction bases numbered 3, after V lost 4 bases and J lost 4 bases. CDR1 is KGHSH, CDR2 LQKENI, per germline. CDR3 size: 14 residues. In DNA form, the CDR3 reads TGTGCCAGCTCACGGGGACAGCTTAATGAAAAACTGTTTTTT. The encoded protein is CASSRGQLNEKLFF.

This chain connects TRBV6-5 to TRBJ1-2; D might be TRBD1 (5 bases). V lost 6 bases and J lost 4, with 12 bases in between. Per the germline V gene, CDR1 is MNHEY and CDR2 is SVGAGI. The CDR3 loop spans 13 amino acids. CDR3 coding DNA: TGTGCCAGCAGCAGATCAGGGATCTATGGCTACACCTTC. Translation: CASSRSGIYGYTF.

The CDR3 region has the DNA TGTGCCAGTAGCAAAAGGACAGGGATGCAAGAGACCCAGTACTTC. It encodes CASSKRTGMQETQYF. V and J are TRBV19 and TRBJ2-5; 8 nucleotides align to TRBD1. The V segment lost 6 bases and the J segment 2 bases; nucleotides outside the gene matches: 8. The germline V gene encodes CDR1 LNHDA and CDR2 SQIVND (reference sequence). This CDR3 region has 15 residues.

The rearrangement joins TRBV7-2 to TRBJ1-5, with 8 positions matching TRBD1. This CDR3 has 16 residues. CDR1 and CDR2 (germline): SGHTA, FQGNSA. Losses at the gene ends were 4 bases for V and 0 bases for J; bases not matched to a gene: 5. CDR3 in DNA: TGTGCCAGCAGCTCCAGGGGGCCGGGTAGCAATCAGCCCCAGCATTTT. Its translation is CASSSRGPGSNQPQHF. Based on the CDR3 plus reference TRBV7-2 and TRBJ1-5, the full variable domain is GAGVSQSPSNKVTEKGKDVELRCDPISGHTALYWYRQSLGQGLEFLIYFQGNSAPDKSGLPSDRFSAERTGGSVSTLTIQRTQQEDSAVYLCASSSRGPGSNQPQHFGDGTRLSIL.

V usage is TRBV7-2 and J usage is TRBJ2-3, with 7 bases matching TRBD2. From germline, CDR1 is SGHTA and CDR2 FQGNSA. The CDR3 covers 14 residues. The J segment lost 2 bases and the V segment lost 5 bases, leaving 4 bases of the junction unmatched. CDR3 loop: CASSPLAATDTQYF. CDR3 sequence (DNA): TGTGCCAGCAGCCCGCTAGCGGCCACAGATACGCAGTATTTT. Using reference TRBV7-2 and TRBJ2-3 for the parts outside the CDR3, the full variable domain is GAGVSQSPSNKVTEKGKDVELRCDPISGHTALYWYRQSLGQGLEFLIYFQGNSAPDKSGLPSDRFSAERTGGSVSTLTIQRTQQEDSAVYLCASSPLAATDTQYFGPGTRLTVL.

V is TRBV7-9 and J is TRBJ2-7; D unclear. This CDR3 spans 12 amino acids. Germline lookup yields CDR1 SEHNR and CDR2 FQNEAQ (reference sequence). V lost 5 bases and J 3 bases, leaving 8 bases between the germline ends. CDR3 sequence (DNA): TGTGCCAGCAGCCTGAACTTCTACGAGCAGTACTTC. The encoded protein is CASSLNFYEQYF.

This chain links TRBV6-5 with TRBJ2-7, with 12 bases lining up with TRBD1. Trimming cost V 9 bases and J 7 bases; bases outside gene matches: 7. CDR3 length equals 13 residues. The germline V gene has CDR1 MNHEY and CDR2 SVGAGI. CDR3 sequence reads: CASSGQGAGEQYF. Here the CDR3 DNA reads TGTGCCAGTTCGGGACAGGGGGCTGGTGAGCAGTACTTC.

V usage is TRBV18 and J usage is TRBJ2-3; 9 bases are shared with TRBD1. V lost 3 bases and J lost 4; bases outside the gene matches: 5. This CDR3 comprises 15 residues. Germline CDR1 reads KGHSH; CDR2 reads LQKENI. In nucleotides, the CDR3 is TGTGCCAGCTCACCCGGGACAGGGTTTTCAGATACGCAGTATTTT. Translation gives CASSPGTGFSDTQYF.

Here the CDR3 reads CASSIGAAKNIQYF. The CDR3 DNA follows: TGTGCCAGTAGTATTGGGGCCGCCAAAAACATTCAGTACTTC. The chain couples TRBV19 to TRBJ2-4; D is possibly TRBD1 (5 bases). Germline V gives CDR1 LNHDA, CDR2 SQIVND (reference sequence). The germline V and J ends were trimmed by 3 bases and 1 base, with 7 bases remaining between them. The CDR3 has 14 amino acids.

The chain couples TRBV28 to TRBJ1-2, with TRBD1 matching over 9 bases. Germline CDR1 reads MDHEN; CDR2 reads SYDVKM. The CDR3 loop spans 16 amino acids. V trimming: 7 bases; J trimming: 2 bases; junction bases outside the gene matches: 11. CDR3 amino acids: CASTRAGTGSNYGYTF. The CDR3 DNA sequence: TGTGCCAGCACCCGAGCGGGGACAGGGTCGAACTATGGCTACACCTTC.

V is TRBV19 and J is TRBJ1-2; D not certain. Germline CDR1 LNHDA, CDR2 SQIVND (reference sequence). This CDR3 has 14 amino acids. Between the trimmed V and J ends, which lost 6 bases and 2 bases, there was a span of 13 bases. The CDR3, as DNA: TGTGCCAGTAGAAACCCGGGTTTGAACTATGGCTACACCTTC. Protein sequence: CASRNPGLNYGYTF.

The rearrangement uses TRBV30 and TRBJ1-6; the D gene is possibly TRBD1 (5 bases). V lost 4 bases to trimming and J lost 8 bases, with 12 bases between them. This CDR3 has 13 amino acids. CDR1 GTSNPN and CDR2 SVGIG come from the germline V gene (reference sequence). In DNA form, the CDR3 reads TGTGCCTGGACCGCGGCGGGGGATTCACCCCTCCACTTT. Residues: CAWTAAGDSPLHF. The full variable domain, completed using reference TRBV30 and TRBJ1-6, is SQTIHQWPATLVQPVGSPLSLECTVEGTSNPNLYWYRQAAGRGLQLLFYSVGIGQISSEVPQNLSASRPQDRQFILSSKKLLLSDSGFYLCAWTAAGDSPLHFGNGTRLTVT.